The subject of this entry is one TCR beta chain. Trimming stripped 2 bases from V and 5 bases from J, with 12 bases between. There are 13 residues in the CDR3. From germline, CDR1 is GTSNPN and CDR2 SVGIG (reference sequence). These data are taken from a study of cytomegalovirus exposure and HLA in healthy donors. PCR involved 60 Vbeta and 13 Jbeta primers. Original processing notes: The authors later counted 75 million to 90 million unique TCR beta chains, 9.5 million to 13 million of them shared. This table comes from immunoSEQ multiplex PCR, and its TCRdb copy is limited to in-frame clones, with some not included. V and J calls and clone size follow that table, whereas D and trimming were derived from the DNA. The data contain under 150,000 clones, roughly 84% of them singletons.

This clonotype originated in a man in his fifties in good health and CMV-seronegative. This sequence joins TRBV30 and TRBJ1-2, with a tentative D call TRBD1 (5 bases). Specimen: PBMCs. The CDR3: CAWSLEGLYGYTF. DNA of the CDR3: TGTGCCTGGAGTCTAGAGGGACTTTATGGCTACACCTTC.